The rows below give T cell receptor beta chains drawn from one sample of a study of blood T cell repertoires in COVID-19. Clones were read by immunoSEQ multiplex PCR, and TCRdb kept only the in-frame ones, dropping some. Seen here are 68,000 or so clones, about 85% observed once, and the top ten hold around 3.7%. Input material: peripheral blood. Source of these receptors: a woman aged 50 to 60 with COVID-19, enrolled during active disease. The CDR3 runs from the conserved cysteine through the conserved F or W. Each record gives: D gene, J gene, clone size, V gene, CDR3 DNA, CDR3 protein. A D gene is named only where the DNA matches it firmly. Clone size, where shown, is once, few, many, or a class for clones that have expanded.

TRBD2 | TRBJ2-7 | . | TRBV29-1 | TGCAGCGTTGCACTAGCGGGAGGGATTGACTACGAGCAGTACTTC | CSVALAGGIDYEQYF
TRBD1 | TRBJ1-4 | once | TRBV5-1 | TGCGCCAGCAGCGTCGGGACAGGGCGTATTTTTTCTGAAAAACTGTTTTTT | CASSVGTGRIFSEKLFF
. | TRBJ1-5 | . | TRBV6-1 | TGTGCCAGCAGTGAAGGGACAGTTCAGCCCCAGCATTTT | CASSEGTVQPQHF
. | TRBJ2-4 | . | TRBV9 | TGTGCCAGCAGCGTAGAGGCAGGTTGGAACATTCAGTACTTC | CASSVEAGWNIQYF
. | TRBJ2-2 | . | TRBV28 | TGTGCCAGCAAAAAAACGGGTCTGAACACCGGGGAGCTGTTTTTT | CASKKTGLNTGELFF
TRBD2 | TRBJ2-5 | . | TRBV3-1/TRBV3-2 | TGTGCCAGCAGCCAAGTAGGCGGGAGAAAGGGGTTCCAAGAGACCCAGTACTTC | CASSQVGGRKGFQETQYF
. | TRBJ2-7 | once | TRBV27 | TGTGCCAGCAGTGGACCGGGACTCCAAAACTACGAGCAGTACTTC | CASSGPGLQNYEQYF
TRBD1 | TRBJ2-7 | . | TRBV11-2 | TGTGCCAGCAGCTTAGGACAGGGGGCCTACGAGCAGTACTTC | CASSLGQGAYEQYF
TRBD2 | TRBJ2-1 | . | TRBV5-1 | TGCGCCAGCAGCTTGAGGCTAGCGGATAATGAGCAGTTCTTC | CASSLRLADNEQFF
. | TRBJ1-2 | few | TRBV19 | TGTGCCAGTAGTACTCCGGACCGGGGGGACTATGGCTACACCTTC | CASSTPDRGDYGYTF
TRBD1 | TRBJ2-3 | . | TRBV5-1 | TGCGCCAGCAGCTTAGGACAGGGGCGATCCACAGATACGCAGTATTTT | CASSLGQGRSTDTQYF
. | TRBJ1-1 | . | TRBV29-1 | TGCAGCGTGGGAAACACAGTGGGGCTTGGAGCTTTCTTT | CSVGNTVGLGAFF
TRBD1 | TRBJ2-5 | . | TRBV9 | TGTGCCAGCAGCCGACAGGGAAGAGAGACCCAGTACTTC | CASSRQGRETQYF
. | TRBJ2-2 | . | TRBV15 | TGTGCCACCATGGGGGGTTTGCGATCCGGGGAGCTGTTTTTT | CATMGGLRSGELFF
. | TRBJ1-3 | . | TRBV5-5 | TGTGCCAGCAGCTTACCGGTAGGAAACACCATATATTTT | CASSLPVGNTIYF
TRBD2 | TRBJ2-7 | . | TRBV7-2 | TGTGCATGCGGGAGGGCCATGTCCCACGAGCAGTACTTC | CACGRAMSHEQYF
TRBD1 | TRBJ1-3 | . | TRBV14 | TGTGCCAGCAGCCCGATGACAGGGGTTGGAAACACCATATATTTT | CASSPMTGVGNTIYF
. | TRBJ1-5 | . | TRBV12-3/TRBV12-4 | TGTGCCAGCAGTTTAGGGAGTAGTCAGCCCCAGCATTTT | CASSLGSSQPQHF
. | TRBJ2-7 | . | TRBV7-2 | TGTGCCAGCAGCTTAGAGCCCCGAGCCTACGAGCAGTACTTC | CASSLEPRAYEQYF
. | TRBJ1-4 | . | TRBV29-1 | TGCAGCGTTGAGGGAGGGGTCGCCGAAAAACTGTTTTTT | CSVEGGVAEKLFF
. | TRBJ1-4 | . | TRBV6-1 | TGTGCCAGCAGTGAAGCGCGGGGAACAACTAATGAAAAACTGTTTTTT | CASSEARGTTNEKLFF
TRBD1 | TRBJ2-7 | . | TRBV7-2 | TGTGCCAGCAGCTTATTCCTAGGGGGCAGGGGCAGCTCCTACGAGCAGTACTTC | CASSLFLGGRGSSYEQYF
. | TRBJ2-5 | . | TRBV2 | TGTGCCAGCAGGCAGAACGGGATATTTGCGGAGACCCAGTACTTC | CASRQNGIFAETQYF
. | TRBJ2-3 | . | TRBV24-1 | TGTGCCACCAGTGTTCAGGGGGGCTTAGATACGCAGTATTTT | CATSVQGGLDTQYF
TRBD1 | TRBJ1-2 | . | TRBV6-5 | TGTGCCAGCATCACAAAAAATCCGGGACAGGGGGGCTACACCTTC | CASITKNPGQGGYTF
TRBD1 | TRBJ1-2 | . | TRBV5-5 | TGTGCCAGCAGCCGGACAGGGGAAAAGACTGGCTACACCTTC | CASSRTGEKTGYTF
. | TRBJ1-4 | . | TRBV9 | TGTGCCAGCAGCGGTAGAACTAATGAAAAACTGTTTTTT | CASSGRTNEKLFF
TRBD2 | TRBJ2-7 | . | TRBV7-9 | TGTGCCAGCAGCGCTAATCTAGCGGGAATATACGAGCAGTACTTC | CASSANLAGIYEQYF
TRBD2 | TRBJ2-1 | . | TRBV28 | TGTGCCAGCAGTTTACTAGCGGGACTCTACAATGAGCAGTTCTTC | CASSLLAGLYNEQFF
. | TRBJ2-7 | . | TRBV6-6 | TGTGCCAGCAGTTACTCGAGGGTTCGGGATGGGTACGAGCAGTACTTC | CASSYSRVRDGYEQYF
. | TRBJ2-7 | . | TRBV10-3 | TGTGCCATCAGTGACCGGTACTACGAGCAGTACTTC | CAISDRYYEQYF
. | TRBJ2-1 | . | TRBV11-2 | TGTGCCAGCAGCCCCTCGGACTCCAATGAGCAGTTCTTC | CASSPSDSNEQFF
TRBD2 | TRBJ2-3 | . | TRBV7-2 | TGTGCCAGCAGCCAACTAGCGGGATCTCGCACAGATACGCAGTATTTT | CASSQLAGSRTDTQYF
. | TRBJ1-5 | . | TRBV6-5 | TGTGCCAGCAGTTACTCGAGTGAGGGAGGGCAGCCCCAGCATTTT | CASSYSSEGGQPQHF